Sequencing of this T cell receptor (beta chain) was carried out in a study of cytomegalovirus exposure and HLA in healthy donors. About this clone: Its specificity is not known.

Overall study results and limits: Later examination showed HLA-associated TCR beta chains had greater clonal expansion than equally common others.

V lost 2 bases and J lost 4, with 17 bases in between. The CDR3 spans 16 residues. Germline values: CDR1 LNHNV, CDR2 YYDKDF (reference sequence). Vbeta (60) and Jbeta (13) primers were used in the PCR. This table comes from immunoSEQ multiplex PCR, and its TCRdb copy is limited to in-frame clones, with some not included. The sample totals roughly 100,000 clones. This receptor was obtained from a woman in her twenties or thirties in good health and CMV-seronegative. The chain combines TRBV15 with TRBJ1-2; D possibly corresponds to TRBD1 (6 bases). Specimen: PBMCs. CDR3 in DNA: TGTGCCACCAGCAGAACCGGCAGGGGCCTGGGCTATGGCTACACCTTC. Protein product: CATSRTGRGLGYGYTF.